The 27 T cell receptor beta chains below all came from one sample that was sequenced in a study of patients and donors after allogeneic stem cell transplantation. TCRdb re-called the RT-PCR reads through MiXCR, storing one row per CDR3 protein. There are 150,000 to 200,000 distinct CDR3 sequences in the sample; approximately 24% occur only once, and approximately 26% lies in the top ten. The material sequenced was blood, either unsorted or a sorted T cell fraction (not recorded which). Receptors were obtained from a human donor who was either an allogeneic HSCT recipient or a stem cell or donor lymphocyte infusion donor (not recorded which). It is not recorded whose cells these are; they may come from a transplant donor.

As regards this clonotype: The conserved phenylalanine or tryptophan is not found at the CDR3 terminus, so this likely reflects a read error. V is TRBV20-1 and J is TRBJ2-3, with D possibly matching TRBD2 (6 bases). V dropped 0 bases and J dropped 6 bases, with 13 bases sitting between them. The germline V gene has CDR1 DFQATT and CDR2 SNEGSKA (reference sequence). The CDR3 is 14 residues long. This CDR3 reads CSARDGRESDTQYL. The DNA of the CDR3 is TGCAGTGCTAGAGATGGACGGGAGTCGGATACGCAGTATTTG.

This clonotype has more than one count but fewer than ten. The rearrangement uses TRBV9 and TRBJ1-4; 7 bases align to TRBD1. Per the germline V gene, CDR1 is SGDLS and CDR2 is YYNGEE. Unmatched junction bases numbered 7, after V lost 4 bases and J lost 7 bases. This CDR3 is built from 14 residues. The CDR3 sequence is CASSLLGGSEKLFF. DNA of the CDR3: TGTGCCAGCAGCCTTCTAGGGGGCAGTGAAAAACTGTTTTTT.

This clonotype was observed a handful of times. This chain joins TRBV25-1 and TRBJ1-2, with D perhaps matching TRBD1 (5 bases). The germline CDR1 and CDR2 sequences are MGHDK and SYGVNS. The CDR3 has 14 residues. Trimming cost V 2 bases and J 1 base, with 8 bases left between them. The CDR3 DNA reads as TGTGCCAGCAGTGAACCAGGGTATAACTATGGCTACACCTTC. This encodes CASSEPGYNYGYTF.

This clonotype has just a few counts. J is TRBJ2-3 and V is TRBV6-2 or TRBV6-3; 14 bases match TRBD2. CDR3 length: 16 amino acids. Germline loops: CDR1 MNHEY, CDR2 SVGEGT. Unmatched junction bases numbered 6, after V lost 5 bases and J lost 5 bases. CDR3 protein: CASSRRGLAGVDTQYF. CDR3 DNA sequence: TGTGCCAGCAGTCGGCGGGGACTAGCGGGAGTAGATACGCAGTATTTT.

This chain connects TRBV20-1 to TRBJ2-1, with TRBD2 identical over 12 bases. The V gene's germline CDR1 is DFQATT and CDR2 SNEGSKA (reference sequence). J lost 0 bases, V lost 6 bases, and 12 bases had no gene match. The CDR3 sequence is 18 residues long. CDR3 sequence: CSASGLAGPASSYNEQFF. The CDR3 DNA is TGCAGTGCGAGTGGACTAGCGGGGCCGGCCAGCTCCTACAATGAGCAGTTCTTC.

This chain uses TRBV4-3 with TRBJ2-2; 7 bases match TRBD1. Trimming cost V 3 bases and J 3 bases; bases outside gene matches: 1. This CDR3 is built from 14 residues. Germline V lookup: CDR1 LGHNA, CDR2 YSLEER. The CDR3 spells CASSQGQYTGELFF. The CDR3 bases are TGCGCCAGCAGCCAGGGACAGTACACCGGGGAGCTGTTTTTT.

This clonotype has only one observation. CDR3 bases: TGTGCCATGAAACTAGCGGGGGGGTACAATGAGCAGTTCTTC. Translating gives CAMKLAGGYNEQFF. This chain joins TRBV10-3 and TRBJ2-1; 13 positions match TRBD2. After removal of 9 bases from V and 4 bases from J, the junction contained 3 bases not matched to a gene. Germline CDR1 ENHRY, CDR2 SYGVKD. The CDR3 has 14 amino acids.

The chain employs TRBV7-9 and TRBJ1-1; 7 bases match TRBD1. J was trimmed by 3 bases and V by 4 bases; bases with no gene match: 8. CDR1 is SEHNR and CDR2 is FQNEAQ in the germline V gene (reference sequence). The CDR3 extends over 15 amino acids. This CDR3 is CASSYATGLDTEAFF. The CDR3 DNA reads TGTGCCAGCAGCTACGCGACAGGGTTGGACACTGAAGCTTTCTTT.

This clonotype was picked up a small number of times. The chain uses TRBV10-3 and TRBJ2-3; D call uncertain. The V end was cut by 3 bases, the J end by 1 base, with 5 bases between. Per germline, CDR1 ENHRY and CDR2 SYGVKD. The CDR3 spans 13 residues. CDR3 residues: CAISDDGTDTQYF. The CDR3 DNA follows: TGTGCCATCAGTGACGACGGCACAGATACGCAGTATTTT.

The chain uses TRBV20-1 and TRBJ1-2; tentatively, D is TRBD1 (5 bases). The V end was cut by 7 bases, the J end by 2 bases, with 14 bases between. Germline CDR1 DFQATT, CDR2 SNEGSKA (reference sequence). This CDR3 is built from 13 residues. CDR3 protein: CSGSPGENYGYTF. CDR3 coding DNA: TGCAGTGGGAGTCCGGGGGAGAACTATGGCTACACCTTC.

This chain connects TRBV18 to TRBJ2-1; a possible D gene is TRBD1 (6 bases). Germline V CDR1 and CDR2: KGHSH, LQKENI. The CDR3 covers 13 residues. Trimming removed 3 bases from V and 9 bases from J, with 12 bases in between. For the CDR3, the DNA is TGTGCCAGCTCACCCGGGACAAATCTTGAGCAGTTCTTC. Protein product: CASSPGTNLEQFF.

This clonotype has a handful of counts. The chain has TRBV20-1 and TRBJ1-2; TRBD1 matches 11 bases. V was clipped by 1 base and J by 3 bases; unmatched bases: 1. The germline CDR1 and CDR2 sequences are DFQATT and SNEGSKA (reference sequence). The CDR3 consists of 14 residues. CDR3 residues: CSARGDRGDYGYTF. DNA of the CDR3: TGCAGTGCTAGAGGGGACAGGGGGGACTATGGCTACACCTTC.

This CDR3 reads CASSPPGSNNEQFF. The CDR3 DNA follows: TGTGCCAGCAGTCCACCGGGGTCCAACAATGAGCAGTTCTTC. The chain combines TRBV12-3 or TRBV12-4 with TRBJ2-1; the D gene is possibly TRBD2 (5 bases). V was shortened by 5 bases and J by 5 bases, with 13 bases between the two germline ends. This CDR3 is built from 14 residues.

This clonotype was observed a handful of times. The chain joins TRBV30 to TRBJ1-6, with D possibly being TRBD1 (5 bases). CDR3 length equals 13 residues. The V gene lost 3 bases and the J gene lost 13 bases, with 16 bases spanning the gap. Germline CDR1 and CDR2: GTSNPN and SVGIG (reference sequence). CDR3 bases: TGTGCCTGGAGAGGGGAGGGGTTTCATCCCCTCCACTTT. Its translation is CAWRGEGFHPLHF.

The rearrangement links TRBV7-3 to TRBJ2-1; D uncertain. This CDR3 spans 15 amino acids. From germline, CDR1 is SGHTA and CDR2 FQGTGA. Trimming took 0 bases from V and 8 from J, leaving 14 bases between them. The CDR3 reads CASSLTRGPSDEQFF. The CDR3 DNA reads as TGTGCCAGCAGCTTAACGCGTGGCCCGAGCGATGAGCAGTTCTTC.

The chain recombines TRBV12-3 or TRBV12-4 with TRBJ2-7, with 8 bases lining up with TRBD1. This CDR3 contains 13 residues. The junction had 3 bases not matched to a gene; V was cut back by 6 bases and J by 2 bases. The CDR3 DNA reads TGTGCCAGCAGCTGGGGACAGGCCTACGAGCAGTACTTC. Translation: CASSWGQAYEQYF.

The chain uses TRBV5-1 and TRBJ1-1; D unresolved. V was cut by 0 bases and J by 3 bases, with 6 bases left in between. Germline CDR1 and CDR2: SGHRS and YFSETQ. This CDR3 is 13 amino acids long. The CDR3 loop reads CASSLVHDTEAFF. The CDR3 bases are TGCGCCAGCAGCTTGGTTCATGACACTGAAGCTTTCTTT.

This clonotype was counted between two and nine times. This rearrangement joins TRBV19 to TRBJ2-7, with D possibly TRBD2 on 6 matching bases. The CDR3 runs to 14 residues. The germline CDR1 and CDR2 sequences are LNHDA and SQIVND (reference sequence). The V end lost 1 base, the J end lost 4 bases, and 11 bases lay between the germline ends. DNA for the CDR3: TGTGCCAGTAGTATAGCATTGGAGGGTTACGAGCAGTACTTC. Amino acid sequence: CASSIALEGYEQYF.

V gene TRBV4-3 combines with J gene TRBJ2-7; D may be TRBD2 (5 bases). This CDR3 comprises 14 residues. V lost 3 bases and J 7 bases, leaving 16 bases between the germline ends. Germline CDR1 reads LGHNA; CDR2 reads YSLEER. The CDR3 spells CASSQQRSLEEQYF. CDR3 nucleotide sequence: TGCGCCAGCAGCCAGCAGCGGAGCCTTGAGGAGCAGTACTTC.

This clonotype showed up just once. V usage is TRBV20-1 and J usage is TRBJ2-7; D possibly corresponds to TRBD1 (6 bases). The V end was cut by 1 base, the J end by 3 bases, with 22 bases between. This CDR3 comprises 17 residues. Germline CDR1 is DFQATT and CDR2 is SNEGSKA (reference sequence). The CDR3, as DNA: TGCAGTGCTAGAGTTAACAGGGTATCGCTTCAGGTCTACGAGCAGTACTTC. Its protein product is CSARVNRVSLQVYEQYF.

V and J are TRBV20-1 and TRBJ2-4, with D possibly matching TRBD1 (6 bases). CDR1 DFQATT and CDR2 SNEGSKA come from the germline V gene (reference sequence). V gave up 3 bases and J gave up 4 bases, with 10 bases separating them. The CDR3 length is 13 residues. Here the CDR3 DNA reads TGCAGTGCTAGGGATACAGGGAAAAACATTCAGTACTTC. Encoded protein: CSARDTGKNIQYF.

This clonotype was seen a handful of times. The chain uses TRBV15 and TRBJ1-2; D is perhaps TRBD1 (5 bases). Per the germline V gene, CDR1 is LNHNV and CDR2 is YYDKDF (reference sequence). The germline V and J ends were trimmed by 5 bases and 4 bases, with 17 bases remaining between them. The CDR3 loop spans 15 amino acids. The chain's CDR3 is CATSPRGVMGYGYTF. Written as DNA, the CDR3 is TGTGCCACCAGCCCACGAGGGGTAATGGGCTATGGCTACACCTTC.

This clonotype has only one observation. The rearrangement links TRBV20-1 to TRBJ2-1; 7 bases map to TRBD2. The V gene's germline CDR1 is DFQATT and CDR2 SNEGSKA (reference sequence). J lost 0 bases, V lost 3 bases, and 2 bases had no gene match. There are 14 residues in the CDR3. The CDR3 here is CSARGGSSYNEQFF. The CDR3 DNA is TGCAGTGCTAGGGGCGGGAGCTCCTACAATGAGCAGTTCTTC.

The chain has TRBV12-3 or TRBV12-4 and TRBJ1-5, with a weak D call TRBD1 (5 bases). The V end was cut by 4 bases, the J end by 3 bases, with 10 bases between. CDR3 length equals 14 residues. The DNA of the CDR3 is TGTGCCAGCAGTTGGGACGGAAACAATCAGCCCCAGCATTTT. Encoded protein: CASSWDGNNQPQHF.

This chain joins TRBV4-1 and TRBJ2-3, with D unclear. Per germline, CDR1 MGHRA and CDR2 YSYEKL. The CDR3 sequence is 14 residues long. With 0 bases removed from V and 3 bases from J, the gap between germline ends came to 7 bases. CDR3 DNA: TGCGCCAGCAGCCAAGATTCGGTTACAGATACGCAGTATTTT. Protein sequence: CASSQDSVTDTQYF.

The chain couples TRBV25-1 to TRBJ1-1, with a tentative D call TRBD1 (5 bases). CDR3 size: 14 residues. Germline V lookup: CDR1 MGHDK, CDR2 SYGVNS. The ends were cut back, 3 bases at V and 1 base at J, with 9 bases in the middle. CDR3 nucleotides: TGTGCCAGCAGTGACTCTACAGGGAACACTGAAGCTTTCTTT. Translated: CASSDSTGNTEAFF.

CDR3 amino acids: CASRDPSLSGGELFF. The CDR3 bases are TGCGCCAGTCGGGACCCCTCCCTTAGCGGCGGGGAGCTGTTTTTT. This chain uses TRBV4-1 with TRBJ2-2; the D gene is possibly TRBD2 (6 bases). V lost 9 bases and J lost 7, with 21 bases in between. CDR3 size: 15 residues. Germline loops: CDR1 MGHRA, CDR2 YSYEKL.